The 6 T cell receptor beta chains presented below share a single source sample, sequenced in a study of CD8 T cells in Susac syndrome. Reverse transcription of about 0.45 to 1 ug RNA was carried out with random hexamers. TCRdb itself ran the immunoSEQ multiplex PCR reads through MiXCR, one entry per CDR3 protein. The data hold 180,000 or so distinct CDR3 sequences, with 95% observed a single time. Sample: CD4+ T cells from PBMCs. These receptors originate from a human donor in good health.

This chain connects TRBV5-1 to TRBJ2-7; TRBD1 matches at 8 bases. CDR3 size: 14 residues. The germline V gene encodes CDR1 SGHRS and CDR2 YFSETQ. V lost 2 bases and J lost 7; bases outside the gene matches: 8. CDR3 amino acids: CASSFDRGSREQYF. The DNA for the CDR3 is TGCGCCAGCAGCTTCGACAGGGGTTCTCGAGAGCAGTACTTC.

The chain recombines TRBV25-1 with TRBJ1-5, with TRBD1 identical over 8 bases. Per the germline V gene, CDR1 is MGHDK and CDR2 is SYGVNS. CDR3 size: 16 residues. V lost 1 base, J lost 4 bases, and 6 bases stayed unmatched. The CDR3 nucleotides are TGTGCCAGCAGTGAATCACGGACAGGGAAGAATCAGCCCCAGCATTTT. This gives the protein CASSESRTGKNQPQHF.

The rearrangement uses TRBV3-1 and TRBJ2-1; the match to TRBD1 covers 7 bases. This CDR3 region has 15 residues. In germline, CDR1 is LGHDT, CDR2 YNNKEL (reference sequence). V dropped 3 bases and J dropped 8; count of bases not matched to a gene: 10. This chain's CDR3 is CASSQTGNKRDEQFF. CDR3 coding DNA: TGTGCCAGCAGCCAGACAGGGAATAAGAGGGATGAGCAGTTCTTC.

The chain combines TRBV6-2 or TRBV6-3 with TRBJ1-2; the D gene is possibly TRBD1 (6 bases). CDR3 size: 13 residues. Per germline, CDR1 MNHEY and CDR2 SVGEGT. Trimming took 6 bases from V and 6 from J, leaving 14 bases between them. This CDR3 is CASRRTGLDGYTF. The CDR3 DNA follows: TGTGCCAGCAGGAGAACAGGGCTTGATGGCTACACCTTC.

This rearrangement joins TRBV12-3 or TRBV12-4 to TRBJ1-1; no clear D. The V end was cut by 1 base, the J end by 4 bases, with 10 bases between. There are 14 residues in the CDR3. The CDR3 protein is CASSLGGGGTEAFF. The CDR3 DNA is TGTGCCAGCAGTTTAGGCGGAGGAGGCACTGAAGCTTTCTTT.

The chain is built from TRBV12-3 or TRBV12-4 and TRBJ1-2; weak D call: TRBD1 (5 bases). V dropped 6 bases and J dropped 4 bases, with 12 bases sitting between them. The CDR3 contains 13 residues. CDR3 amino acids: CASSPRGTYGYTF. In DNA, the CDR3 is TGTGCCAGCAGCCCGCGAGGGACCTATGGCTACACCTTC.